The 17 T cell receptor beta chains given below trace back to one sample, sequenced in a study of T cells after yellow fever vaccination (dated by TCRdb to between 2019 and 2020). Interpreted using the paper, the treatment or condition label stands for: live attenuated yellow fever vaccine strain. Receptors were amplified or captured by 5' RACE. Data came from an Illumina HiSeq 2500. TCRdb reran the public reads through fastp at Q25 and MiXCR, keeping productive beta chains. Under each unique CDR3 protein, matching rows form one entry showing the most common genes and DNA. A total of approximately 30,000 distinct CDR3 sequences appear in this sample, 4.4% of them only once. Clones ranked in the top ten supply roughly half of the sample. The sequenced sample was CD8+ T cells sorted from PBMCs, obtained 5 days after the yellow fever booster vaccination. These receptors were obtained from a man aged 25-45 years who received the YFV17D yellow fever vaccine.

This clonotype occurred many times. This chain uses TRBV25-1 with TRBJ2-3; no firm D call. This CDR3 region has 13 residues. Per the germline V gene, CDR1 is MGHDK and CDR2 is SYGVNS. V shed 9 bases and J shed 4 bases, with 14 bases lying between them. As DNA, the CDR3 is TGTGCCAGGGGAACCCTCAACGCAGATACGCAGTATTTT. It encodes CARGTLNADTQYF.

There are many counts of this clonotype. V usage is TRBV5-1 and J usage is TRBJ2-2, with D hard to call. CDR1 SGHRS and CDR2 YFSETQ come from the germline V gene. The V end lost 2 bases, the J end lost 5 bases, and 7 bases lay between the germline ends. This CDR3 spans 13 amino acids. CDR3 bases: TGCGCCAGCAGCTTCCTTGGTACCGGGGAGCTGTTTTTT. This gives the protein CASSFLGTGELFF.

This clonotype has ten or more counts. The V and J genes are TRBV10-3 and TRBJ2-5, with 11 bases that match TRBD2. The CDR3 runs to 21 residues. The germline CDR1 and CDR2 sequences are ENHRY and SYGVKD. The V and J ends lost 2 bases and 4 bases, in that order; junction bases with no gene match: 21. CDR3 sequence: CAISEDAGTSGFGFSAETQYF. The CDR3 DNA reads as TGTGCCATCAGTGAGGATGCCGGGACTAGCGGATTTGGATTTTCCGCAGAGACCCAGTACTTC.

Points on this clonotype: Since a much larger clone is just one base distant, this may be a read error. This chain connects TRBV6-2 or TRBV6-3 to TRBJ2-3, with D unclear. Germline V gives CDR1 MNHEY, CDR2 SVGEGT. Trimming pared 6 bases from V and 9 bases from J, leaving 13 bases between. The CDR3 covers 12 residues. The CDR3 DNA follows: TGTGCCAGCAGCCTCGCTATGGGGACGCAGTATTTT. Protein product: CASSLAMGTQYF.

This clonotype was seen ten or more times. The chain is built from TRBV7-8 and TRBJ2-1; a weak D match, TRBD1 (6 bases). Germline lookup yields CDR1 SGHVS and CDR2 FQNEAQ. V was cut by 1 base and J by 9 bases, with 13 bases left in between. The CDR3 has 14 amino acids. The CDR3 protein is CASSLVGAYGEQFF. CDR3 nucleotide sequence: TGTGCCAGCAGCTTAGTGGGGGCATACGGTGAGCAGTTCTTC.

This clonotype was picked up many times. This CDR3 reads CASSSPRDRVRQPQHF. In DNA form, the CDR3 reads TGTGCCAGCAGCTCACCGCGGGACAGGGTACGGCAGCCCCAGCATTTT. The gene calls are TRBV6-2 or TRBV6-3 and TRBJ1-5, with 9 bases aligning to TRBD1. V was clipped by 6 bases and J by 7 bases; unmatched bases: 13. The germline gives CDR1 MNHEY, CDR2 SVGEGT. The CDR3 totals 16 residues.

This clonotype was found many times. The chain joins TRBV9 to TRBJ2-1; perhaps TRBD1 as D (7 bases). CDR1 and CDR2 from the germline V gene are SGDLS and YYNGEE. The CDR3 length is 15 residues. The V gene lost 4 bases and the J gene lost 1 base, with 12 bases spanning the gap. Here the CDR3 reads CASSQGGGSYNEQFF. CDR3 in DNA: TGTGCCAGCAGCCAGGGGGGAGGATCCTACAATGAGCAGTTCTTC.

Many counts were recorded for this clonotype. V is TRBV5-1 and J is TRBJ2-2, with D possibly matching TRBD1 (6 bases). CDR3 length: 14 amino acids. The V end was cut by 7 bases, the J end by 2 bases, with 12 bases between. The V gene's germline CDR1 is SGHRS and CDR2 YFSETQ. The CDR3 loop is CASYPGHNTGELFF. CDR3 sequence (DNA): TGCGCCAGCTATCCGGGACACAACACCGGGGAGCTGTTTTTT.

This clonotype was counted ten times or more. This sequence joins TRBV9 and TRBJ2-5; no reliable D call. This CDR3 is 14 amino acids long. Deletions cut 0 bases from V and 1 base from J, with 7 bases between. CDR1 is SGDLS and CDR2 is YYNGEE in the germline V gene. CDR3 protein: CASSVGLTQETQYF. In DNA form, the CDR3 reads TGTGCCAGCAGCGTAGGACTGACCCAAGAGACCCAGTACTTC.

Many counts were recorded for this clonotype. This rearrangement joins TRBV28 to TRBJ2-5; 9 bases align to TRBD2. Trimming took 3 bases from V and 3 from J; bases not matched to a gene: 5. The CDR3 is 15 residues long. Germline CDR1 MDHEN, CDR2 SYDVKM. CDR3 amino acids: CASSFLAGGEETQYF. The DNA of the CDR3 is TGTGCCAGCAGTTTTTTGGCGGGAGGGGAAGAGACCCAGTACTTC.

The table lists this clonotype with many counts. The rearrangement links TRBV6-5 to TRBJ1-5; no firm D call. The V gene lost 6 bases and the J gene lost 0 bases, with 9 bases spanning the gap. Germline V CDR1 and CDR2: MNHEY, SVGAGI. The CDR3 totals 14 residues. The CDR3 coding sequence is TGTGCCAGCAGCAGAACCATTAGCAATCAGCCCCAGCATTTT. Protein: CASSRTISNQPQHF.

This clonotype came up many times. The J gene is TRBJ2-1, the V gene TRBV7-8; 9 nucleotides align to TRBD2. This CDR3 has 14 amino acids. V was clipped by 1 base and J by 10 bases; unmatched bases: 5. Germline V gives CDR1 SGHVS, CDR2 FQNEAQ. The CDR3 reads CASSLEGLAWEQFF. In DNA form, the CDR3 reads TGTGCCAGCAGCTTAGAGGGACTAGCATGGGAGCAGTTCTTC.

This clonotype was detected a few times. This chain joins TRBV5-5 and TRBJ2-7, with no clear D. Trimming shortened V by 1 base and J by 6 bases, and 8 bases separated the two germline ends. This CDR3 region has 12 residues. Germline V gene data show CDR1 as SGHKS and CDR2 as YYEKEE (reference sequence). The CDR3 bases are TGTGCCAGCAGCTTGTTTGTTCCCGAGCAGTACTTC. It encodes CASSLFVPEQYF.

This clonotype was recorded at least ten times. The rearrangement links TRBV5-6 to TRBJ2-1, with TRBD1 as a possible D gene (5 bases). Trimming left V 3 bases short and J 5 bases short, with 6 bases between. The CDR3 covers 12 residues. In germline, CDR1 is SGHDT, CDR2 YYEEEE. CDR3 sequence (DNA): TGTGCCAGCAGCTCACAGGACAATGAGCAGTTCTTC. It yields the protein CASSSQDNEQFF.

This clonotype was recorded at least ten times. The rearrangement joins TRBV15 to TRBJ2-1; D is uncertain. Germline V lookup: CDR1 LNHNV, CDR2 YYDKDF (reference sequence). Deletions cut 0 bases from V and 10 bases from J, with 7 bases between. CDR3 length equals 12 residues. The CDR3 bases are TGTGCCACCAGCAGAGAGTCTGCAGAGCAGTTCTTC. The encoded protein is CATSRESAEQFF.

This clonotype was detected many times. The chain employs TRBV29-1 and TRBJ1-2; tentatively, D is TRBD1 (5 bases). This CDR3 region has 13 residues. Germline CDR1 reads SQVTM; CDR2 reads ANQGSEA. V lost 6 bases, J lost 4 bases, and 15 bases lay in between. DNA for the CDR3: TGCAGCGTGGGGGACGGCTCGATCTATGGCTACACCTTC. Translating gives CSVGDGSIYGYTF.

This clonotype was recorded at least ten times. The genes are TRBV4-3 and TRBJ2-2; no definite D call. The V end lost 1 base, the J end lost 10 bases, and 7 bases lay between the germline ends. The CDR3 sequence is 12 residues long. Germline V lookup: CDR1 LGHNA, CDR2 YSLEER. CDR3 DNA sequence: TGCGCCAGCAGCCAAGGCCCCGAGGAGCTGTTTTTT. Translation gives CASSQGPEELFF.